These 20 T cell receptor beta chains were sequenced from one sample in a study of T cell repertoires in aging, cancer and after chemotherapy. The template was genomic DNA from peripheral blood, not RNA. Rearranged V-D-J TRB sequences were amplified with a mixed TRB-A/B primer pool. From the multiplex PCR reads, TCRdb called clonotypes with MiXCR, one entry per CDR3 protein. This table has about 680 distinct CDR3 sequences, over 25% appearing once. Sequenced: blood. These receptors were collected from a human donor with a blood cancer.

This clonotype turned up a few times. The V call is TRBV5-5, the J call TRBJ1-4, with D tentatively TRBD1 (5 bases). There are 13 residues in the CDR3. Germline V gives CDR1 SGHKS, CDR2 YYEKEE (reference sequence). Trimming left V 4 bases short and J 3 bases short, with 7 bases between. CDR3 loop: CASSLGPNEKLFF. The DNA for the CDR3 is TGTGCCAGCAGCCTGGGGCCTAATGAAAAACTGTTTTTT.

As DNA, the CDR3 is TGTGCCAGTAGTGCAGTCAGGAACACTGAAGCTTTCTTT. Its protein is CASSAVRNTEAFF. The V and J genes are TRBV19 and TRBJ1-1; no clear D. V was pared by 5 bases and J by 1 base, with 8 bases between. The CDR3 runs 13 residues. CDR1 LNHDA and CDR2 SQIVND come from the germline V gene (reference sequence).

This clonotype has more than one count but fewer than ten. This rearrangement joins TRBV6-2 or TRBV6-3 to TRBJ1-6, with TRBD1 matching 7 bases. The junction had 5 bases not matched to a gene; V was cut back by 2 bases and J by 7 bases. This CDR3 has 15 residues. Germline V lookup: CDR1 MNHEY, CDR2 SVGEGT. CDR3 in DNA: TGTGCCAGCAGTTACAGAGGGACAGTAAATTCACCCCTCCACTTT. It yields the protein CASSYRGTVNSPLHF.

The chain has TRBV5-4 and TRBJ2-7, with TRBD1 matching over 7 bases. The CDR3 spans 14 residues. Trimming cost V 0 bases and J 2 bases; bases outside gene matches: 2. CDR1 and CDR2 (germline): SGHNT, YYREEE (reference sequence). CDR3 sequence (DNA): TGTGCCAGCAGCTTGGACAGGGGTCCCTACGAGCAGTACTTC. It codes for CASSLDRGPYEQYF.

The chain has TRBV12-3 or TRBV12-4 and TRBJ1-6; D is uncertain. V was shortened by 7 bases and J by 5 bases, with 12 bases between the two germline ends. The CDR3 has 14 residues. CDR3 coding DNA: TGTGCCAGCAAGGGCCTAGGAGATAATTCACCCCTCCACTTT. Translating it yields CASKGLGDNSPLHF.

This clonotype occurred a few times. The chain uses TRBV12-3 or TRBV12-4 and TRBJ2-2; 8 bases are a match to TRBD1. V trimming: 2 bases; J trimming: 4 bases; junction bases outside the gene matches: 9. This CDR3 is built from 17 residues. The CDR3: CASSLIQGAGGTGELFF. CDR3 nucleotide sequence: TGTGCCAGCAGTTTAATTCAGGGGGCGGGCGGCACCGGGGAGCTGTTTTTT.

The rearrangement uses TRBV7-6 and TRBJ1-1; 7 nucleotides match TRBD1. Unmatched junction bases numbered 10, after V lost 5 bases and J lost 4 bases. Looked up from germline, CDR1 is SGHVS and CDR2 is FNYEAQ. This CDR3 is built from 15 residues. The CDR3 bases are TGTGCCAGCAGCGCAGAGGGAGGGGGCGTCACTGAAGCTTTCTTT. As protein: CASSAEGGGVTEAFF.

The chain employs TRBV4-1 and TRBJ2-7; TRBD2 might be the D (7 bases). Germline-derived CDR1 and CDR2 are MGHRA and YSYEKL. V was shortened by 4 bases and J by 6 bases, with 16 bases between the two germline ends. The CDR3 loop spans 14 amino acids. The chain's CDR3 is CASSRAPGGGEQYF. CDR3 DNA sequence: TGCGCCAGCAGCCGAGCCCCGGGGGGCGGCGAGCAGTACTTC.

This clonotype showed up just a few times. V is TRBV6-5 and J is TRBJ1-6, with 7 nucleotides matching TRBD1. Germline loops: CDR1 MNHEY, CDR2 SVGAGI. The CDR3 length is 18 residues. The junction had 20 bases not matched to a gene; V was cut back by 6 bases and J by 9 bases. CDR3 DNA: TGTGCCAGCAGCTACGGTCCAACAGACAGGGTCTCGGGTTCACCCCTCCACTTT. Protein sequence: CASSYGPTDRVSGSPLHF.

DNA of the CDR3: TGTGCCAGCAGTTTACGGGGGTATGCAGATACGCAGTATTTT. Translating it yields CASSLRGYADTQYF. The J gene is TRBJ2-3, the V gene TRBV27; maybe TRBD2 (6 bases). Germline CDR1 MNHEY, CDR2 SMNVEV (reference sequence). This CDR3 is built from 14 residues. The germline V and J ends were trimmed by 2 bases and 4 bases, with 10 bases remaining between them.

This clonotype qualifies as large. The J gene is TRBJ2-7, the V gene TRBV6-5, with TRBD2 matching over 7 bases. The germline V gene has CDR1 MNHEY and CDR2 SVGAGI. The ends lost 2 bases at V and 4 bases at J; junction bases unmatched: 5. This CDR3 contains 14 residues. CDR3 coding DNA: TGTGCCAGCAGTTACGGGGCCGGGGGGTACGAGCAGTACTTC. It codes for CASSYGAGGYEQYF.

There are a few counts of this clonotype. Germline is not matched at one junction end, which may reflect a read error. V usage is TRBV19 and J usage is TRBJ1-2; D gene ambiguous. The CDR3 has 12 residues. CDR1 is LNHDA, CDR2 SQIVND, per germline (reference sequence). This CDR3 reads CASNIGNYGYTF. CDR3 in DNA: TGTGCCAGTAATATAGGAAACTATGGCTACACCTTC.

This clonotype has only a few counts. V usage is TRBV19 and J usage is TRBJ1-4; the D is unclear. Germline values: CDR1 LNHDA, CDR2 SQIVND (reference sequence). With 6 bases removed from V and 2 bases from J, the gap between germline ends came to 16 bases. The CDR3 totals 16 residues. The CDR3 DNA follows: TGTGCCAGTAGACGCCAAGTGAGGGCCACTAATGAAAAACTGTTTTTT. This gives the protein CASRRQVRATNEKLFF.

The chain combines TRBV7-2 with TRBJ2-3; D may be TRBD2 (5 bases). The V gene lost 3 bases and the J gene lost 8 bases, with 6 bases spanning the gap. There are 11 residues in the CDR3. The germline gives CDR1 SGHTA, CDR2 FQGNSA. The CDR3 here is CASSFGGTQYF. Written as DNA, the CDR3 is TGTGCCAGCAGCTTCGGAGGTACGCAGTATTTT.

The table lists this clonotype with a few counts. The chain combines TRBV5-4 with TRBJ2-5, with 13 nucleotides matching TRBD2. With V trimmed by 0 bases and J by 2 bases, 4 bases remained unmatched. This CDR3 is built from 17 residues. From germline, CDR1 is SGHNT and CDR2 YYREEE (reference sequence). CDR3: CASSLARTSGGQETQYF. As DNA, the CDR3 is TGTGCCAGCAGCTTGGCCCGGACTAGCGGGGGACAAGAGACCCAGTACTTC.

A word on this clonotype: The junction and the germline gene differ at one end; a read error may be behind it. The chain has TRBV27 and TRBJ2-3; the match to TRBD2 covers 7 bases. The CDR3 is 17 residues long. Germline CDR1 MNHEY, CDR2 SMNVEV (reference sequence). CDR3 amino acids: CGSSFSWGGRGTDTQYF. CDR3 nucleotide sequence: TGTGGCAGCAGTTTCTCCTGGGGTGGGAGGGGCACAGATACGCAGTATTTT.

This clonotype was counted a few times. The rearrangement uses TRBV30 and TRBJ1-2; D unclear. The CDR3 spans 14 residues. Germline assignment: CDR1 GTSNPN and CDR2 SVGIG (reference sequence). V shed 2 bases and J shed 5 bases, with 15 bases lying between them. CDR3 protein: CAWSTRALPYGYTF. As DNA, the CDR3 is TGTGCCTGGAGTACTAGGGCCCTACCTTATGGCTACACCTTC. The whole variable domain, remainder taken from reference TRBV30 and TRBJ1-2, is SQTIHQWPATLVQPVGSPLSLECTVEGTSNPNLYWYRQAAGRGLQLLFYSVGIGQISSEVPQNLSASRPQDRQFILSSKKLLLSDSGFYLCAWSTRALPYGYTFGSGTRLTVV.

This sequence joins TRBV15 and TRBJ1-4; no clear D. This CDR3 is 15 amino acids long. Looked up from germline, CDR1 is LNHNV and CDR2 is YYDKDF (reference sequence). Trimming took off 0 bases at V and 8 bases at J, with 13 bases between the two ends. For the CDR3, the DNA is TGTGCCACCAGCAGAGATAGGAGCCGTCGGGAAAAACTGTTTTTT. Translation: CATSRDRSRREKLFF.

The rearrangement uses TRBV5-4 and TRBJ1-1, with 8 nucleotides matching TRBD1. The CDR3 has 13 residues. Trimming took 4 bases from V and 10 from J; bases not matched to a gene: 9. In germline, CDR1 is SGHNT, CDR2 YYREEE (reference sequence). The DNA of the CDR3 is TGTGCCAGCAGCACGGACAGGGTGGTTGGAGCTTTCTTT. Residues: CASSTDRVVGAFF. The complete variable domain, with remaining parts taken from reference TRBV5-4 and TRBJ1-1, reads ETGVTQSPTHLIKTRGQQVTLRCSSQSGHNTVSWYQQALGQGPQFIFQYYREEENGRGNFPPRFSGLQFPNYSSELNVNALELDDSALYLCASSTDRVVGAFFGQGTRLTVV.

This chain connects TRBV20-1 to TRBJ2-1, with D perhaps matching TRBD2 (6 bases). Germline V gene data show CDR1 as DFQATT and CDR2 as SNEGSKA (reference sequence). The CDR3 has 15 residues. The ends were cut back, 5 bases at V and 2 bases at J, with 16 bases in the middle. The DNA for the CDR3 is TGCAGTGCTCCCAAACAGCGGGTTACCTACAATGAGCAGTTCTTC. Translated: CSAPKQRVTYNEQFF.